The 27 T cell receptor beta chains reported below all come from one sample, sequenced in a study of T cell responses to AZD1222 COVID-19 vaccine. Generated by immunoSEQ multiplex PCR, the TCRdb table keeps only in-frame clones and is missing some. The data contain over 150,000 clones, 90% of them singletons. This sample comprised peripheral blood, obtained on day 0 of AZD1222 vaccination. All receptors derive from an adult in good health.

This chain uses TRBV5-8 with TRBJ2-1; 7 bases line up with TRBD2. Unmatched junction bases numbered 6, after V lost 2 bases and J lost 4 bases. Germline V gene lookup returns CDR1 SGHTS and CDR2 YDEGEE. CDR3 length equals 15 residues. The CDR3 coding sequence is TGTGCCAGCAGCTTTGGCGGGGGAATTTACAATGAGCAGTTCTTC. Its translation: CASSFGGGIYNEQFF.

V usage is TRBV7-9 and J usage is TRBJ2-7, with a possible D match to TRBD2 (6 bases). Germline values: CDR1 SEHNR, CDR2 FQNEAQ (reference sequence). The length of the CDR3 is 15 residues. Trimming cost V 0 bases and J 5 bases, with 14 bases left between them. This CDR3 is CASSLARGGGDEQYF. Here the CDR3 DNA reads TGTGCCAGCAGCTTAGCACGGGGTGGAGGGGACGAGCAGTACTTC.

The chain is built from TRBV3-1 (or the pseudogene TRBV3-2) and TRBJ2-1; either TRBD1 or TRBD2 may fit D (5 bases each). The CDR3 contains 17 residues. V gave up 1 base and J gave up 6 bases, with 19 bases separating them. CDR1 and CDR2 from the germline V gene are LGHDT and YNNKEL (reference sequence). CDR3 loop: CASSQVPGTSGSNEQFF. The CDR3 DNA reads as TGTGCCAGCAGCCAAGTTCCTGGGACGAGCGGTTCCAATGAGCAGTTCTTC.

The V gene is TRBV7-3, the J gene TRBJ2-2; TRBD1 or TRBD2 may be the D gene (5 bases each). CDR1 and CDR2 (germline): SGHTA, FQGTGA. This CDR3 contains 15 residues. The ends were cut back, 5 bases at V and 1 base at J, with 11 bases in the middle. The CDR3 nucleotides read TGTGCCAGCAGCCCCGTTGGGGGGAACACCGGGGAGCTGTTTTTT. Residues: CASSPVGGNTGELFF.

The rearrangement links TRBV5-4 to TRBJ1-2, with 10 bases that match TRBD1. After removal of 4 bases from V and 7 bases from J, the junction contained 1 base not matched to a gene. Germline V gene lookup returns CDR1 SGHNT and CDR2 YYREEE (reference sequence). The CDR3 extends over 12 amino acids. In DNA form, the CDR3 reads TGTGCCAGCAGCCGGGACAGGGGTGGCTACACCTTC. Its protein product is CASSRDRGGYTF.

The J gene is TRBJ1-1, the V gene TRBV5-1; D perhaps matches TRBD1 (6 bases). Trimming stripped 4 bases from V and 1 base from J, with 11 bases between. Germline CDR1 is SGHRS and CDR2 is YFSETQ. The CDR3 has 14 amino acids. CDR3 bases: TGCGCCAGCAGCGCCAGGGGCGGGAACACTGAAGCTTTCTTT. It yields the protein CASSARGGNTEAFF.

This clone was observed a few times. This sequence joins TRBV7-2 and TRBJ2-3; possibly TRBD2 for D (7 bases). The CDR3 has 15 amino acids. CDR1 is SGHTA and CDR2 is FQGNSA in the germline V gene. V was shortened by 7 bases and J by 6 bases, with 20 bases between the two germline ends. The CDR3 region is CASNPRGGARDTQYF. The CDR3 bases are TGTGCCAGCAACCCAAGGGGGGGGGCTCGGGATACGCAGTATTTT.

This chain uses TRBV11-2 with TRBJ1-6; tentatively, D is TRBD1 (6 bases). The germline gives CDR1 SGHAT, CDR2 FQNNGV. The CDR3 sequence is 15 residues long. V shed 0 bases and J shed 9 bases, with 12 bases lying between them. The CDR3 DNA reads as TGTGCCAGCAGCTTAGATCCGGGGGCGAGTTCACCCCTCCACTTT. It translates to CASSLDPGASSPLHF.

The V gene is TRBV30, the J gene TRBJ2-1; D is uncertain. Germline CDR1 GTSNPN, CDR2 SVGIG (reference sequence). V was pared by 0 bases and J by 7 bases, with 10 bases between. The CDR3 runs 13 residues. DNA of the CDR3: TGTGCCTGGAGTGTACTTAGATGGAATGAGCAGTTCTTC. Translating gives CAWSVLRWNEQFF.

Notes on this clone: One junction end disagrees with the germline gene, perhaps due to a read error. V and J are TRBV6-5 and TRBJ1-2; TRBD1 matches 10 bases. Germline loops: CDR1 MNHEY, CDR2 SVGAGI. There are 15 residues in the CDR3. As DNA, the CDR3 is TGTGCCAGCAGTTACCTGGGACAGGGGAACTCTGGCTACACCTTC. This translates into CASSYLGQGNSGYTF.

V usage is TRBV9 and J usage is TRBJ1-2, with 7 bases that match TRBD1. This CDR3 comprises 15 residues. Per the germline V gene, CDR1 is SGDLS and CDR2 is YYNGEE. The V segment lost 3 bases and the J segment 0 bases; nucleotides outside the gene matches: 5. The CDR3 loop reads CASSDQGQPNYGYTF. DNA of the CDR3: TGTGCCAGCAGCGACCAGGGACAGCCTAACTATGGCTACACCTTC.

The CDR3 loop reads CASSRTSGGSGANVLTF. The CDR3 DNA sequence: TGTGCCAGCAGCAGGACTAGCGGGGGCTCTGGGGCCAACGTCCTGACTTTC. The genes are TRBV7-2 and TRBJ2-6; 13 bases line up with TRBD2. The CDR3 extends over 17 amino acids. With V trimmed by 5 bases and J by 0 bases, 1 base remained unmatched. In germline, CDR1 is SGHTA, CDR2 FQGNSA.

V gene TRBV4-2 combines with J gene TRBJ1-2, with D maybe TRBD1 (5 bases). The CDR3 extends over 15 amino acids. V shed 0 bases and J shed 4 bases, with 12 bases lying between them. Germline CDR1 is LGHNA and CDR2 is YNFKEQ. CDR3: CASSQENGGGYGYTF. The CDR3 DNA is TGTGCCAGCAGCCAAGAGAATGGGGGAGGCTATGGCTACACCTTC.

This clone has only a few counts. The chain uses TRBV27 and TRBJ1-5; D is perhaps TRBD1 (5 bases). The germline gives CDR1 MNHEY, CDR2 SMNVEV (reference sequence). CDR3 length: 12 amino acids. Deletions cut 4 bases from V and 7 bases from J, with 8 bases between. The CDR3 protein is CASSSGTQPQHF. CDR3 in DNA: TGTGCCAGCAGTTCCGGGACCCAGCCCCAGCATTTT.

The rearrangement links TRBV6-2 or TRBV6-3 to TRBJ2-7; 10 bases are a match to TRBD2. Germline CDR1 and CDR2: MNHEY and SVGEGT. The junction had 9 bases not matched to a gene; V was cut back by 6 bases and J by 1 base. The CDR3 has 16 amino acids. CDR3 sequence: CASSVSSGGSSYEQYF. The CDR3 DNA sequence: TGTGCCAGCAGCGTCTCTAGCGGGGGATCTTCCTACGAGCAGTACTTC.

V gene TRBV5-6 combines with J gene TRBJ2-2; 8 positions agree with TRBD1. Germline V lookup: CDR1 SGHDT, CDR2 YYEEEE. The J segment lost 6 bases and the V segment lost 3 bases, leaving 4 bases of the junction unmatched. This CDR3 comprises 14 residues. CDR3 nucleotides: TGTGCCAGCAGCTCGACAGGGGTCGCCGGGGAGCTGTTTTTT. Translation gives CASSSTGVAGELFF.

CDR3 DNA: TGCAGCGGGCGGGACTTTCCGAACACTGAAGCTTTCTTT. It encodes CSGRDFPNTEAFF. This chain uses TRBV29-1 with TRBJ1-1; maybe TRBD1 (5 bases). Germline V lookup: CDR1 SQVTM, CDR2 ANQGSEA. This CDR3 spans 13 amino acids. V shed 7 bases and J shed 1 base, with 13 bases lying between them.

CDR3 nucleotides: TGTGCCAGCAGCTCAGCGGGGGGCCCGTCCTACAATGAGCAGTTCTTC. Its translation: CASSSAGGPSYNEQFF. The chain has TRBV13 and TRBJ2-1, with 9 bases lining up with TRBD2. The CDR3 runs to 16 residues. Germline V gives CDR1 PRHDT, CDR2 FYEKMQ (reference sequence). The V segment lost 4 bases and the J segment 1 base; nucleotides outside the gene matches: 5.

V usage is TRBV27 and J usage is TRBJ2-7; 8 bases fit TRBD1. The CDR3 covers 15 residues. The germline CDR1 and CDR2 sequences are MNHEY and SMNVEV (reference sequence). The V segment lost 6 bases and the J segment 2 bases; nucleotides outside the gene matches: 9. CDR3 region: CASRSGQALTYEQYF. The CDR3 DNA reads TGTGCCAGCAGGTCGGGACAGGCCTTAACCTACGAGCAGTACTTC.

The J gene is TRBJ1-1, the V gene TRBV6-2 or TRBV6-3; TRBD1 aligns across 7 bases. CDR3 length equals 14 residues. Germline V CDR1 and CDR2: MNHEY, SVGEGT. Unmatched junction bases numbered 3, after V lost 1 base and J lost 4 bases. The CDR3 nucleotides are TGTGCCAGCAGTTACTTGGGACAGATCACTGAAGCTTTCTTT. This translates into CASSYLGQITEAFF.

The CDR3, as DNA: TGCGCCAGCAGAAGTAGCGGGGGGGCTTTCTACGAGCAGTACTTC. As protein: CASRSSGGAFYEQYF. The chain couples TRBV10-2 to TRBJ2-7; 11 bases match TRBD2. J was trimmed by 3 bases and V by 6 bases; bases with no gene match: 7. Per germline, CDR1 WSHSY and CDR2 SAAADI. The CDR3 consists of 15 residues.

The chain is built from TRBV2 and TRBJ1-5; 11 bases match TRBD1. This CDR3 is 15 amino acids long. With 7 bases clipped from V and 6 bases from J, the junction kept 8 bases outside the gene matches. CDR1 SNHLY and CDR2 FYNNEI come from the germline V gene. The CDR3 DNA reads TGTGCCAGCACCTCCGGGACAGGGGGAGTTCAGCCCCAGCATTTT. Protein: CASTSGTGGVQPQHF.

The chain uses TRBV12-3 or TRBV12-4 and TRBJ2-2; a possible D gene is TRBD1 (6 bases). Trimming shortened V by 4 bases and J by 3 bases, and 6 bases separated the two germline ends. The CDR3 loop spans 13 amino acids. The CDR3: CASSSGDTGELFF. The CDR3 nucleotides read TGTGCCAGCAGTTCAGGGGACACCGGGGAGCTGTTTTTT.

The CDR3 coding sequence is TGTGCCAGCAGTTTATCGATAAGCCTTCAGGGTAACGAGCAGTACTTC. Translation gives CASSLSISLQGNEQYF. The rearrangement links TRBV27 to TRBJ2-7, with a possible D match to TRBD1 (5 bases). Trimming took off 0 bases at V and 5 bases at J, with 17 bases between the two ends. The CDR3 is 16 amino acids. Germline values: CDR1 MNHEY, CDR2 SMNVEV (reference sequence).

The gene calls are TRBV11-3 and TRBJ2-7; D unresolved. Germline values: CDR1 SGHNT, CDR2 YENEEA. This CDR3 region has 11 residues. The V end was cut by 5 bases, the J end by 7 bases, with 9 bases between. The CDR3 DNA reads TGTGCCAGCAGCGACGCTAATGAGCAGTACTTC. It translates to CASSDANEQYF.

The chain uses TRBV3-1 (or the pseudogene TRBV3-2) and TRBJ2-7, with D hard to call. Trimming stripped 6 bases from V and 8 bases from J, with 17 bases between. Germline V gives CDR1 LGHDT, CDR2 YNNKEL (reference sequence). There are 13 residues in the CDR3. The CDR3: CASSPGIAYKQYF. The CDR3 DNA reads TGTGCCAGCAGTCCCGGAATAGCTTACAAGCAGTACTTC.

This sequence joins TRBV7-6 and TRBJ1-3, with 8 bases aligning to TRBD1. CDR3 length: 16 residues. With V trimmed by 5 bases and J by 2 bases, 8 bases remained unmatched. Germline V gene data show CDR1 as SGHVS and CDR2 as FNYEAQ. The CDR3 loop is CASSPRQGLAGNTIYF. The DNA for the CDR3 is TGTGCCAGCAGCCCGCGACAGGGGCTGGCTGGAAACACCATATATTTT.